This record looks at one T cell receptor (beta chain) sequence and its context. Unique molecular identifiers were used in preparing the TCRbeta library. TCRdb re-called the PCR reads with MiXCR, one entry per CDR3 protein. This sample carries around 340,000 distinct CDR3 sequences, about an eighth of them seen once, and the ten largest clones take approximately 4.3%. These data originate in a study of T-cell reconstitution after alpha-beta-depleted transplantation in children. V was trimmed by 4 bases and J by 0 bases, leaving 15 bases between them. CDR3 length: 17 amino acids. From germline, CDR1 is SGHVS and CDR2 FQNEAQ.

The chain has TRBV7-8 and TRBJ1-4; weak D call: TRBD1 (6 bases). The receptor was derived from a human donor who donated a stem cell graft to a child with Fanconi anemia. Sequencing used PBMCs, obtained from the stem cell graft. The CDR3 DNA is TGTGCCAGCAGCTCTGCGCGACAGGACCCAACTAATGAAAAACTGTTTTTT. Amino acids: CASSSARQDPTNEKLFF. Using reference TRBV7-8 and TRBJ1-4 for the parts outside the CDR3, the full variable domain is GAGVSQSPRYKVAKRGQDVALRCDPISGHVSLFWYQQALGQGPEFLTYFQNEAQLDKSGLPSDRFFAERPEGSVSTLKIQRTQQEDSAVYLCASSSARQDPTNEKLFFGSGTQLSVL.